This note documents a single T cell receptor (beta chain) sequence. Its antigen is currently unknown. V lost 6 bases, J lost 9 bases, and 15 bases lay in between. Germline V CDR1 and CDR2: MNHEY, SVGAGI. This CDR3 is built from 13 residues. Genomic DNA of each subset was evenly split across several immunoSEQ plates. The repertoire was sequenced with immunoSEQ multiplex PCR; TCRdb's copy has only in-frame clones and lacks some. The table lists millions of clones, just over 90% of them singletons. Only CD45RO-negative cells positively selected for CCR7 counted as naive CD8 cells, so terminally differentiated effector memory CD45RA+ cells were excluded. The data are from a study of shared clonotypes between healthy human individuals. Study conclusions and caveats: The study found lower generation probabilities in non-shared clonotypes than in those shared by all four donors. In a handful of donors, about 5% of naive CD4 clonotypes appeared in common. The sampled material consisted only of blood, and tissue repertoires are likely to differ.

The receptor's source is a young man in good health. Some clones in this sample may be carry-over from other donors' samples. V is TRBV6-5 and J is TRBJ1-5; D is possibly TRBD1 (5 bases). Sequences were obtained from naive CD8+ T cells from PBMCs. CDR3 DNA: TGTGCCAGCAGCCCGACGGGACTCGGGCCCCAGCATTTT. It is translated as CASSPTGLGPQHF.